This note documents a single T cell receptor beta chain sequence. Its antigen is still unknown. Unmatched junction bases numbered 2, after V lost 0 bases and J lost 7 bases. The CDR3 totals 14 residues. Per germline, CDR1 SGHRS and CDR2 YFSETQ. This sample is drawn from a study of cytomegalovirus exposure and HLA in healthy donors. Clones were sequenced by immunoSEQ multiplex PCR, and TCRdb holds only the in-frame ones, with some missing. The repertoire has 150,000 or so clones, 89% of them found once; the top ten carry 1.2%. Study results and limitations: As confirmed in vitro, three CMV-associated chains were specific for CMV antigens.

The rearrangement uses TRBV5-1 and TRBJ2-2; 8 bases are shared with TRBD1. The origin of this receptor is a woman aged 18-29 years in good health and CMV-seronegative. Source material: PBMCs. The CDR3 here is CASSLGQGIGELFF. CDR3 nucleotide sequence: TGCGCCAGCAGCTTGGGACAGGGGATCGGGGAGCTGTTTTTT.